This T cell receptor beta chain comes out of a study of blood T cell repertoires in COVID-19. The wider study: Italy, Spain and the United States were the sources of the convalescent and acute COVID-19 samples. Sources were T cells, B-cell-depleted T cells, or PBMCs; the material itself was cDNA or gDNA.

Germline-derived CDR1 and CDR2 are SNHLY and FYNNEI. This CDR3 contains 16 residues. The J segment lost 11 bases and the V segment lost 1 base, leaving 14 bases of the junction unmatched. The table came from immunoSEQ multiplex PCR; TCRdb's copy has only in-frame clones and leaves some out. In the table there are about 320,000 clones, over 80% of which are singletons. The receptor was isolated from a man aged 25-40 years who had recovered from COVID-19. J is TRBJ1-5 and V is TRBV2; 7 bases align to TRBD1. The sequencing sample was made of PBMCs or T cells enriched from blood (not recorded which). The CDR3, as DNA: TGTGCCAGCAGTGAAGAAGGTCCAGGGGGGTTCTCGGCCCAGCATTTT. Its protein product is CASSEEGPGGFSAQHF. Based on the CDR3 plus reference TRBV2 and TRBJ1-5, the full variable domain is EPEVTQTPSHQVTQMGQEVILRCVPISNHLYFYWYRQILGQKVEFLVSFYNNEISEKSEIFDDQFSVERPDGSNFTLKIRSTKLEDSAMYFCASSEEGPGGFSAQHFGDGTRLSIL.